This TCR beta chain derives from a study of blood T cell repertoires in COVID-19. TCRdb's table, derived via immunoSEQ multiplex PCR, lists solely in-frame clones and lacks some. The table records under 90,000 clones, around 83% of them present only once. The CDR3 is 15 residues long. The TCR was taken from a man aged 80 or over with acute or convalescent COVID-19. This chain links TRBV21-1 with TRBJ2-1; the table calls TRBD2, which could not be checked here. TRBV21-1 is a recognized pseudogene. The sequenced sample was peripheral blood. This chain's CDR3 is CASSSSGEIYNEQFF. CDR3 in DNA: TGTGCCAGCAGTAGTAGCGGGGAGATTTACAATGAGCAGTTCTTC.